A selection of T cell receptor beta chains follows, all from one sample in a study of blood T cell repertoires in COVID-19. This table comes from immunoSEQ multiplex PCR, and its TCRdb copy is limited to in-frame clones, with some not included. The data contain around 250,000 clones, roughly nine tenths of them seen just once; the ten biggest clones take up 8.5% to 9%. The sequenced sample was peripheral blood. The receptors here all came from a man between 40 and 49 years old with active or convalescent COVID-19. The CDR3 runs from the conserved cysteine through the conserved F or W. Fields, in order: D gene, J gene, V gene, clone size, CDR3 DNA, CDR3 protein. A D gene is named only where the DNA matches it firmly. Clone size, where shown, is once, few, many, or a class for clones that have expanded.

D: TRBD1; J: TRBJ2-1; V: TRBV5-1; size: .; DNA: TGCGCCAGCAGCTGGACAGGGCGCCCCACCTCCTACAATGAGCAGTTCTTC; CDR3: CASSWTGRPTSYNEQFF
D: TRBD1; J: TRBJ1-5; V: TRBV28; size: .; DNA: TGTGCCATAGACCGGGACAGACCTAATCAGCCCCAGCATTTT; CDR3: CAIDRDRPNQPQHF
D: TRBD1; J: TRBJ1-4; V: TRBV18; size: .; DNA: TGTGCCACAAGGGACAGGGGTTCAACTAATGAAAAACTGTTTTTT; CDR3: CATRDRGSTNEKLFF
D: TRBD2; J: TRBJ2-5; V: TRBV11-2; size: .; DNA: TGTGCCAGCAGCTTGGGGACTAGCGGGAGCACGCTGGGGGAGACCCAGTACTTC; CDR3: CASSLGTSGSTLGETQYF
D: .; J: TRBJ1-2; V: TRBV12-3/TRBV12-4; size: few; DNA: TGTGCCAGTCGTTTATCAGGGGTATCCGGCTACACCTTC; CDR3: CASRLSGVSGYTF
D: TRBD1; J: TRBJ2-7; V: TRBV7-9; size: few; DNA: TGTGCCAGCAGCTTTGAAGGACAGGGATCACTCGAGCAGTACTTC; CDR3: CASSFEGQGSLEQYF
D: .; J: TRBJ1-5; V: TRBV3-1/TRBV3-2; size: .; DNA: TGTGCCAGCAGCGTCGGACGGGGGAGCAATCAGCCCCAGCATTTT; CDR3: CASSVGRGSNQPQHF
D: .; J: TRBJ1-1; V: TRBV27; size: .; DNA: TGTGCCAGCAGTGCCCCCCCGGACACTGAAGCTTTCTTT; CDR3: CASSAPPDTEAFF
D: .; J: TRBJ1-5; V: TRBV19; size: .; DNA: TGTGCCAGTAGTAACAGTCCCCAGCATTTT; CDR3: CASSNSPQHF
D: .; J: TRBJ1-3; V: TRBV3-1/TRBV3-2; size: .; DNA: TGTGCCAGCAGCCAGCGGAAAGGGGCTGGAAACACCATATATTTT; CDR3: CASSQRKGAGNTIYF
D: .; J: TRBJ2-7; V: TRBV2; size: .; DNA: TGTGCCAGCAGTGCTCTACAGTACGACGAGCAGTACTTC; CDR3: CASSALQYDEQYF
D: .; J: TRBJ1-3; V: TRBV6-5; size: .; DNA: TGTGCCAGCAGCCGCGAGGTCTCTGGAAACACCATATATTTT; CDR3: CASSREVSGNTIYF
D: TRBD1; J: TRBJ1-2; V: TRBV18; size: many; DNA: TGTGCCAGCTCACAGGGGGCATATGGCTATGGCTACACCTTC; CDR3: CASSQGAYGYGYTF
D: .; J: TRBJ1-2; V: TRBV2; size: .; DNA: TGTGCCTCCGAGGAGGGGAACGGGGGCTACACCTTC; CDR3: CASEEGNGGYTF
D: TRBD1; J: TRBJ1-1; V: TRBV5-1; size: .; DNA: TGCGCCAGCAGCTCTGGACAGGGTGAAACTGAAGCTTTCTTT; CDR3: CASSSGQGETEAFF
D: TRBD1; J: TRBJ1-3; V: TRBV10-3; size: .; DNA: TGTGCCATCAGAGCCACAGGGGGATCCTCTGGAAACACCATATATTTT; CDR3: CAIRATGGSSGNTIYF
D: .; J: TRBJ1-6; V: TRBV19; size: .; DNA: TGTGCCAGTAGTATAGGCAGGCAACCCCTCCACTTT; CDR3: CASSIGRQPLHF
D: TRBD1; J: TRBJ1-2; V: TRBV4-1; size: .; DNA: TGCGCCAGCAGCCCAGGCGTCGACAGGGTTGGCTACACCTTC; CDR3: CASSPGVDRVGYTF
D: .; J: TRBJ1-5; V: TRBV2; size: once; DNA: TGTGCCAGCAGTGAAAGACAGATATATCAGCCCCAGCATTTT; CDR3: CASSERQIYQPQHF
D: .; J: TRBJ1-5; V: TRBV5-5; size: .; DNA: TGTGCCAGCAGCTTTGGGAGTGCGACCCCTAATCAGCCCCAGCATTTT; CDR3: CASSFGSATPNQPQHF
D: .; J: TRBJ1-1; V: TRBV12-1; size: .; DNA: TGTGCCAGCAGCTTCGCAGGGCCTGAAGCTTTCTTT; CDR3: CASSFAGPEAFF
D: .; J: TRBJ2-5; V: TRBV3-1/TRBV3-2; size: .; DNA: TGTGCCAGCGGAGCGGTACGTCAAGAGACCCAGTACTTC; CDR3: CASGAVRQETQYF
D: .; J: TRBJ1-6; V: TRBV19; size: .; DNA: TGTGCCAGCAAGTCTCAGTGGAATTCACCCCTCCACTTT; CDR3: CASKSQWNSPLHF
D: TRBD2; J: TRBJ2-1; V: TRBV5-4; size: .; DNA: TGTGCCAGCAGCTCCTCGGGACTAGCGGCCAATGAGCAGTTCTTC; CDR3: CASSSSGLAANEQFF
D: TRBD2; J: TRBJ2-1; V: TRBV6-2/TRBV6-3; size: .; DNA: TGTGCCAGCAGTTGGCGGGAGGGAGAGCAGTTCTTC; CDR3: CASSWREGEQFF
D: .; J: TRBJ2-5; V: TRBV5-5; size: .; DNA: TGTGCCAGCAGCTTGCAGTGGGCCTCAGAGACCCAGTACTTC; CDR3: CASSLQWASETQYF
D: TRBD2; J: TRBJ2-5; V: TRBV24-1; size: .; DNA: TGTGCCACCGGACCCCGGCCGAGGAGGGAGGGATTAGAGACCCAGTACTTC; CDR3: CATGPRPRREGLETQYF
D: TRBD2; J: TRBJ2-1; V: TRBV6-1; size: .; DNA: TGTGCCAGCAGTGGGGGACTAGCGGGACGGACCTACAATGAGCAGTTCTTC; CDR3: CASSGGLAGRTYNEQFF
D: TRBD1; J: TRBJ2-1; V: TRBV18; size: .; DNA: TGTGCCAGCTCACCACATATGCCCGGACAGGGGGCGTACAATGAGCAGTTCTTC; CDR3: CASSPHMPGQGAYNEQFF
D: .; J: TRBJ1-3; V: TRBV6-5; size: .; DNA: TGTGCCAGCAGTACCCAGGGCCAGCAGGGAAACACCATATATTTT; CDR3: CASSTQGQQGNTIYF
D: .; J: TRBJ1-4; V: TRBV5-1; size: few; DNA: TGCGCCAGCAGCTTGGGGACAACACGGAATGAAAAACTGTTTTTT; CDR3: CASSLGTTRNEKLFF
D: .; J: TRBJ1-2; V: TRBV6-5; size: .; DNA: TGTGCCAGCCGAACCAGGGGTACACCCTATGGCTACACCTTC; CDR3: CASRTRGTPYGYTF
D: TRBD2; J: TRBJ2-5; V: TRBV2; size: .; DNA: TGTGCCAGCAGTGAAGGGGTAGCGGGGGGAAAGACCCAGTACTTC; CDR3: CASSEGVAGGKTQYF
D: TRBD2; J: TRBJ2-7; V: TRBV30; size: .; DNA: TGTGCCGGGCGGGGGGCGGGGGGGCGGGGCGACGAGCAGTACTTC; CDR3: CAGRGAGGRGDEQYF
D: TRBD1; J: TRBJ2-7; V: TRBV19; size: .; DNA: TGTGCCAGTAGTATCACCTACACGAGTCCCGGGACAGGGGTCTACGAGCAGTACTTC; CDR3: CASSITYTSPGTGVYEQYF
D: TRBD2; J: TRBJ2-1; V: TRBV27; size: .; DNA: TGTGCCAGCAGTCCGTGGACTAGCGGGCGTTCTGAGCAGTTCTTC; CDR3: CASSPWTSGRSEQFF
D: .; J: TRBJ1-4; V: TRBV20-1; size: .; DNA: TGCAGTGCTAGTACGGCAGGGCGGTCGGAAAAACTGTTTTTT; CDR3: CSASTAGRSEKLFF
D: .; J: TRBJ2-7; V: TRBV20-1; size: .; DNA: TGCAGTGCTAGTAAAGGGAGATCCTACGAGCAGTACTTC; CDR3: CSASKGRSYEQYF
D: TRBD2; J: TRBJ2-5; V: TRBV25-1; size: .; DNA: TGTGCCAGCAGTGAAAGGGGGTCCGGACTAGCGGGGTTAGAGACCCAGTACTTC; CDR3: CASSERGSGLAGLETQYF
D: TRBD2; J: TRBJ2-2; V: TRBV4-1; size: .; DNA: TGCGCCAGCAGCCCCCCTAGCGGGTCCCCCGGGGAGCTGTTTTTT; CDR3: CASSPPSGSPGELFF
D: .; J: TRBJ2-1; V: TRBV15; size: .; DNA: TGTGCCACCAGCAGGCTAAGCGGTGGGGAGCAGTTCTTC; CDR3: CATSRLSGGEQFF
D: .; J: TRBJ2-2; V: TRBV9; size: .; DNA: TGTGCCAGCAGCGTCGGACTTAACACCGGGGAGCTGTTTTTT; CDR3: CASSVGLNTGELFF
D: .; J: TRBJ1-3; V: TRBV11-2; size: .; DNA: TGTGCCAGCAGCCCCCGGAGCTGGCCTTCTGGAAACACCATATATTTT; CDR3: CASSPRSWPSGNTIYF
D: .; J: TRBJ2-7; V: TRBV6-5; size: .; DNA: TGTGCCAGCAGTTACTCCGGACAGATTTACGAGCAGTACTTC; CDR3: CASSYSGQIYEQYF
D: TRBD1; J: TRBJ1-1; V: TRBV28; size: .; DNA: TGTGCCAGCGGGGAGCCAGGGGGCACTGAAGCTTTCTTT; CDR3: CASGEPGGTEAFF
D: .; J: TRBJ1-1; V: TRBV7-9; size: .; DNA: TGTGCCAGCAGCTTAGGGGCCAGGGTCGGCACTGAAGCTTTCTTT; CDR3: CASSLGARVGTEAFF
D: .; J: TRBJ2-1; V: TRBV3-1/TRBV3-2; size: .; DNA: TGTGCCAGCAGCCAAGAGCCCAGGACTCTACGGGATGAGCAGTTCTTC; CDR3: CASSQEPRTLRDEQFF
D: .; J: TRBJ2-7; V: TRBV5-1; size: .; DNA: TGCGCCAGCAGCTCTCAGGGGCCCACGGGCGAGCAGTACTTC; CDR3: CASSSQGPTGEQYF
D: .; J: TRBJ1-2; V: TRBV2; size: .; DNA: TGTGCCAGCAGTGAGTCGCGGGGGGGCATCAACTATGGCTACACCTTC; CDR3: CASSESRGGINYGYTF
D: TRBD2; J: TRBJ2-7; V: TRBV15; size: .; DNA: TGTGCCACCAGCAGAGATAGTAGCGGGAGCGAGCAGTACTTC; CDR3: CATSRDSSGSEQYF
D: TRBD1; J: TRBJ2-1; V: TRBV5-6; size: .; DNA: TGTGCCAGCAGCTTGATGCTTGGGGGACAGGGGGGAGACAATGAGCAGTTCTTC; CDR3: CASSLMLGGQGGDNEQFF
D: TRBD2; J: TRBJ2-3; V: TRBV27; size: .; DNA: TGTGCCAGCAGCCGATGGGGAGGGTCGGATACGCAGTATTTT; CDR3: CASSRWGGSDTQYF
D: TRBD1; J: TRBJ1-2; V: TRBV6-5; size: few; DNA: TGTGCCAGCAGGGGACAGGGTGGTAACTATGGCTACACCTTC; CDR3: CASRGQGGNYGYTF
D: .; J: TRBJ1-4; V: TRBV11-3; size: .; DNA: TGTGCCAGCAGTAAGGGGGACGGGGTCGGAAATGAAAAACTGTTTTTT; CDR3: CASSKGDGVGNEKLFF
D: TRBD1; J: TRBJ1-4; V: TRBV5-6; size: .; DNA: TGTGCCAGCAGCTTGGTGGGGACAGGGAATGAAAAACTGTTTTTT; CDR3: CASSLVGTGNEKLFF
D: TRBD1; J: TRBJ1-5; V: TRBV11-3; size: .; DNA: TGTGCCAGCAGCCAGGGGGGCGGACAGCCCCAGCATTTT; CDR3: CASSQGGGQPQHF
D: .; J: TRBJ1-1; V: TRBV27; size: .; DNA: TGTGCCAGCCGAGGTTTGGGTTTGAACACTGAAGCTTTCTTT; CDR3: CASRGLGLNTEAFF
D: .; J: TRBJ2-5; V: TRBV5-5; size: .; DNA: TGTGCCAGCAACCCTGGGGCACCCCAAGAGACCCAGTACTTC; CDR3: CASNPGAPQETQYF